These T cell receptor beta chains were read from a single sample in a study of T-cell memory formation after mild COVID-19. TCRdb redid the calling of the 5' RACE reads with MiXCR, one entry per CDR3 protein. The sample consists of hundreds of thousands of distinct CDR3 sequences, roughly 15% of them appearing once. Input material: PBMCs or a T cell subset sorted from them (not recorded which). The receptors shown here come from a man aged 18-30 years who had mild COVID-19 (a few samples of this study predate the infection). Cell type and time point are not known. CDR3s include the opening cysteine and the closing phenylalanine or tryptophan.

>TRBV6-2/TRBV6-3
CASRQANTGELFF
>TRBV20-1
CSARARGVNQPQHF
>TRBV12-3/TRBV12-4
CASSFRAGGTGELFF
>TRBV5-1
CASSLLRTTNTGELFF
>TRBV18
CASSTGQGQRGSPLHF
>TRBV11-1
CASSLRQESTDTQYF
>TRBV10-3
CAISESRGMSGEQYF
>TRBV6-6
CASSYISYYNEQFF
>TRBV10-3
CATQGAGQPQHF
>TRBV7-9
CASRTGTVNTEAFF
>TRBV11-2
CASSQDGHLNTEAFF
>TRBV2
CASMEGSGANVLTF
>TRBV6-2/TRBV6-3
CASIRGPGGEQFF
>TRBV27
CASRTGGLGGNSPLHF
>TRBV12-3/TRBV12-4
CASSPGVGTQYF
>TRBV6-1
CASSEARQGLSNQPQHF
>TRBV19
CASSTPAGRSGNTIYF
>TRBV29-1
CSVGASPGAMNTEAFF
>TRBV6-6
CASSLRTGLRNEQFF
>TRBV4-3
CASSLVAGTYEQYF
>TRBV12-3/TRBV12-4
CASSFGGLADTQYF
>TRBV5-1
CASRVGFRYQETQYF
>TRBV6-4
CASSVGQGADTQYF
>TRBV5-5
CASSPDSSLGANVLTF
>TRBV6-1
CASIYVNTEAFF
>TRBV5-6
CASCPRGALPDTQYF
>TRBV11-2
CASRQGSNYGYTF
>TRBV20-1
CSAPRQGALNEQFF
>TRBV6-2/TRBV6-3
CASSYGHRQGEDYEQYF
>TRBV5-1
CASSLGFVVNTEAFF
>TRBV7-7
CASSLAGAEDTQYF
>TRBV2
CASSGLTGKLGELFF
>TRBV12-3/TRBV12-4
CASSLGQDLAGELFF
>TRBV7-9
CASSLPGQGMYEQYF
>TRBV6-5
CASSYSARGATNEKLFF
>TRBV20-1
CSAYEQFF
>TRBV6-5
CASSYSWDLYEQYF
>TRBV29-1
CSVAGDYGYTF